The T cell receptor beta chain under discussion was sequenced for a study of cytomegalovirus exposure and HLA in healthy donors. Study-wide findings and caveats: Versus the roughly 670-donor mean, an Asian-associated ancestry cluster reportedly showed fewer N-insertions in a later analysis.

As for this clone: Its antigen is currently unknown.

PCR involved 60 Vbeta and 13 Jbeta primers. Assay: immunoSEQ multiplex PCR; the TCRdb copy retains only in-frame clones and omits some. Of tens of thousands of clones in the sample, about 70% were seen once. The CDR3 consists of 14 residues. Germline CDR1 is GTSNPN and CDR2 is SVGIG (reference sequence). V lost 1 base and J 5 bases, leaving 14 bases between the germline ends. The rearrangement uses TRBV30 and TRBJ2-5, with D maybe TRBD2 (7 bases). The sequencing sample was made of PBMCs. The clonotype was recovered from a young woman in good health and CMV-seropositive. The CDR3 DNA is TGTGCCTGGAGTGGGGGAGGGGGTAAGGAGACCCAGTACTTC. It codes for CAWSGGGGKETQYF.